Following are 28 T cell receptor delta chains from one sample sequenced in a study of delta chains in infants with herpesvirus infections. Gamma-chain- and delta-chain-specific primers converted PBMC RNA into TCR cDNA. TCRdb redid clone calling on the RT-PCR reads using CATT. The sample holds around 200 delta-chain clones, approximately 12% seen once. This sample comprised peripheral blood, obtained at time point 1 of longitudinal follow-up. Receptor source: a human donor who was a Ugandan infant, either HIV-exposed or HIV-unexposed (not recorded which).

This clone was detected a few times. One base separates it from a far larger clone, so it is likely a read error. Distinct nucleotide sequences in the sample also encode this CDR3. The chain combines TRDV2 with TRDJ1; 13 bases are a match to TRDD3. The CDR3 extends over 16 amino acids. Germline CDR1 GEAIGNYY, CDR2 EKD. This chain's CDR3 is CACDILGDTYTDKLIF. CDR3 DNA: TGTGCCTGTGACATACTGGGGGATACGTACACAGATAAACTCATCTTT.

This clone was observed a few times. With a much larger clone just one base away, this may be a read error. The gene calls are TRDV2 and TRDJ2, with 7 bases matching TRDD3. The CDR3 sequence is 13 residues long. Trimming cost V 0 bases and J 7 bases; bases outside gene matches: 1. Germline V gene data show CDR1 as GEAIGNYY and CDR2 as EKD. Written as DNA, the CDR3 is TGTGCCTGTGACACCTGGGGGAGAGCACAACTCTTCTTT. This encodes CACDTWGRAQLFF.

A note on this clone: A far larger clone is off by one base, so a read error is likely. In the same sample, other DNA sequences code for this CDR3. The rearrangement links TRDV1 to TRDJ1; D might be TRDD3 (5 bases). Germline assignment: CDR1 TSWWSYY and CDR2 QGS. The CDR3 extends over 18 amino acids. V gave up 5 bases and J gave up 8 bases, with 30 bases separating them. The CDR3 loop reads CALGNTKTVPTYWSKLIF. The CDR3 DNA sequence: TGTGCTCTTGGGAACACCAAAACCGTGCCAACGTACTGGTCAAAACTCATCTTT.

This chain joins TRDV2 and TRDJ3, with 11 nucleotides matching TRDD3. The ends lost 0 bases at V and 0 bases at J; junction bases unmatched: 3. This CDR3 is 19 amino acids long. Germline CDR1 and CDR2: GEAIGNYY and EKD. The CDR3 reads CACDTAGGYSSWDTRQMFF. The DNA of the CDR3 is TGTGCCTGTGACACCGCTGGGGGATACAGCTCCTGGGACACCCGACAGATGTTTTTC.

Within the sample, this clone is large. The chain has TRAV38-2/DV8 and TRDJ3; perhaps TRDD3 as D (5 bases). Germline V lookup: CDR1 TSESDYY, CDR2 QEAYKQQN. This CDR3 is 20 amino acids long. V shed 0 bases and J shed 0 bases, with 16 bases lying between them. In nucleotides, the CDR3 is TGTGCTTATAGGAGCGCGGAAGGGGGCCTGAGCTCCTGGGACACCCGACAGATGTTTTTC. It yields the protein CAYRSAEGGLSSWDTRQMFF.

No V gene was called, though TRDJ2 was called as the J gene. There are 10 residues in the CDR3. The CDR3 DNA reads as TGTAGTGCTTTGACAGCACAACTCTTCTTT. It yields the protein CSALTAQLFF.

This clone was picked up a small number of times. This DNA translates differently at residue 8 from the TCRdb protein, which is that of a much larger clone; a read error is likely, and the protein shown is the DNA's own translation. The CDR3 nucleotides are TGTGCTCTTGGGGAACCACAGTGGGCCGATAAACTCATCTTT. It encodes CALGEPQWADKLIF. V is TRDV1 and J is TRDJ1; D call uncertain. Per germline, CDR1 TSWWSYY and CDR2 QGS. The CDR3 totals 14 residues. Deletions cut 1 base from V and 3 bases from J, with 9 bases between.

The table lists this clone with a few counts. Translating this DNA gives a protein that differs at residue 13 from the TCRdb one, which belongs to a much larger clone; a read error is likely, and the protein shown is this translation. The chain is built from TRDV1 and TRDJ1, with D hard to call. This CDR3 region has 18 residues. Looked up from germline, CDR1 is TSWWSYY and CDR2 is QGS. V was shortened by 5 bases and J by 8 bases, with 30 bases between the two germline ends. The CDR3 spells CALGNTKTVPTYRSKLIF. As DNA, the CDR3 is TGTGCTCTTGGGAACACCAAAACCGTTCCAACGTACAGGTCAAAACTCATCTTT.

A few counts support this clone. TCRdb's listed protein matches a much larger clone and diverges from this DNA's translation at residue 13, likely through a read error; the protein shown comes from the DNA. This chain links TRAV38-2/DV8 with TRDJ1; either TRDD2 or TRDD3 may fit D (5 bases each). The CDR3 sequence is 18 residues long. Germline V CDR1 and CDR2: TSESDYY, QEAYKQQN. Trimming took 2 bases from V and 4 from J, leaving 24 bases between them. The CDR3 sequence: CAYRRGGFLGGANDKLIF. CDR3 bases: TGTGCTTATAGGAGGGGAGGATTCCTCGGTGGGGCTAACGATAAACTCATCTTT.

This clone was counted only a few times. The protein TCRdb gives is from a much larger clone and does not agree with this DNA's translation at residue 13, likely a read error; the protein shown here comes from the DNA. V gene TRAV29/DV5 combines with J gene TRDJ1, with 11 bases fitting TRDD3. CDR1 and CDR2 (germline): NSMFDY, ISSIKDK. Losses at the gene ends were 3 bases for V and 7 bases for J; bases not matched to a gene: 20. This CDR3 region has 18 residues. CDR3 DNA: TGTGCAGCAACCCATTCTACACTGGGGGATAAATGGAGAGGTAAACTCATCTTT. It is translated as CAATHSTLGDKWRGKLIF.

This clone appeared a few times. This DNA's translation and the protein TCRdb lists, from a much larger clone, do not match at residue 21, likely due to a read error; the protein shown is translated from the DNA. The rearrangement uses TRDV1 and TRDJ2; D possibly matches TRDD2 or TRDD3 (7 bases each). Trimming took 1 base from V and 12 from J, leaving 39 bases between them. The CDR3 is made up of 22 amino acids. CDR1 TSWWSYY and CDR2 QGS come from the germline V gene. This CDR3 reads CALGERAFLGLGAPLYTDKLFF. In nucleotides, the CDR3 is TGTGCTCTTGGGGAACGGGCCTTCCTCGGGCTGGGGGCCCCCCTGTACACCGATAAACTCTTCTTT.

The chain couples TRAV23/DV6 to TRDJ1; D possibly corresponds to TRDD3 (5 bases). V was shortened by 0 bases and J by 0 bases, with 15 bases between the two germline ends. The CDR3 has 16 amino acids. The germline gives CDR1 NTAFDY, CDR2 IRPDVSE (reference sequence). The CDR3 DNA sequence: TGTGCAGCAAGCACACCTGGGCCGACGTACACCGATAAACTCATCTTT. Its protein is CAASTPGPTYTDKLIF.

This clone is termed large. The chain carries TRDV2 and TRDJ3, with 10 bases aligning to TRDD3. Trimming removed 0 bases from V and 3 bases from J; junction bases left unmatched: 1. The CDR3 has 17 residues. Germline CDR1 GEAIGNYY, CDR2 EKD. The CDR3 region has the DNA TGTGCCTGTGACACCGCTGGGGGATACTGGGACACCCGACAGATGTTTTTC. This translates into CACDTAGGYWDTRQMFF.

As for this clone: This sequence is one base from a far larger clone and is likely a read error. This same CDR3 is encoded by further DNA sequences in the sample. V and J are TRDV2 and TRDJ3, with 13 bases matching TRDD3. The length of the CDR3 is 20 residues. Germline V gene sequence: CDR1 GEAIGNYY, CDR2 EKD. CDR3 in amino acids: CACDTGGLGDTSGDTRQMFF. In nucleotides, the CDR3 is TGTGCCTGTGACACCGGAGGACTGGGGGATACGTCCGGGGACACCCGACAGATGTTTTTT.

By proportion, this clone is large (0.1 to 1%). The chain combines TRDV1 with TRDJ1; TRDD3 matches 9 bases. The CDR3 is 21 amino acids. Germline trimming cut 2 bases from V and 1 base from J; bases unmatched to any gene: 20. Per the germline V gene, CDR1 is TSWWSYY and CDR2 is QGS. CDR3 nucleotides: TGTGCTCTTGGGGAAAACCGATTGGTGGGGGATAAAATTAAAGGCACCGATAAACTCATCTTT. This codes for CALGENRLVGDKIKGTDKLIF.

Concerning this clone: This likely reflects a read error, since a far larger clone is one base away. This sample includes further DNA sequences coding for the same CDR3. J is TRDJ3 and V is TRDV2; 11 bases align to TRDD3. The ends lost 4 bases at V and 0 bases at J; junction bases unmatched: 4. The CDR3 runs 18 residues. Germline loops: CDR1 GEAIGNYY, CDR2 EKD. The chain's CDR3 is CACDILGDSSWDTRQMFF. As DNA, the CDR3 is TGTGCCTGTGATATACTGGGGGATAGCTCCTGGGACACCCGACAGATGTTTTTC.

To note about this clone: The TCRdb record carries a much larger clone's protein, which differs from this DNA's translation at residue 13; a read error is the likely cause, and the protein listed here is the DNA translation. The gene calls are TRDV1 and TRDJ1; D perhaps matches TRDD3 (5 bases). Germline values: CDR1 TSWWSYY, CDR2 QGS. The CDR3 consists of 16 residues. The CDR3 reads CALGGPQSLVTDELIF. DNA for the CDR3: TGTGCTCTTGGGGGACCCCAATCACTGGTTACCGATGAACTCATCTTT.

The CDR3 nucleotides are TGCTCGGTGTACACCGATAAACTCATCTTT. Its translation is CSVYTDKLIF. The J gene is TRDJ1, while no V gene call was made. CDR3 size: 10 residues.

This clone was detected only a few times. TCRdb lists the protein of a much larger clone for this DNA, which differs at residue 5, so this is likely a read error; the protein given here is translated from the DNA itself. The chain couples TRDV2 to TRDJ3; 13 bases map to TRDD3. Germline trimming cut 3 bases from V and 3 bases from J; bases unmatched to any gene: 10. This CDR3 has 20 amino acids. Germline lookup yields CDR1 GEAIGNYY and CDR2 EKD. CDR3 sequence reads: CACDAVLGDTRDWDTRQMFF. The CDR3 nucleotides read TGTGCCTGTGACGCCGTACTGGGGGATACGCGGGACTGGGACACCCGACAGATGTTTTTC.

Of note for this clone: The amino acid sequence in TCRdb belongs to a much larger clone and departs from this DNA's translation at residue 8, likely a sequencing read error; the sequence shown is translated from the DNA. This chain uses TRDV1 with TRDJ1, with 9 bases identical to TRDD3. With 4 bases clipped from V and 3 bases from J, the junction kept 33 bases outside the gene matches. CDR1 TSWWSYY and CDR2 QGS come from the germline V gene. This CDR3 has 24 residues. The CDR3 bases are TGTGCTCTTGGGGTTCTCCTTTCCCTACGGTGGAGTACTGGGGGAGATAGGATTGCCGATAAACTCATCTTT. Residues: CALGVLLSLRWSTGGDRIADKLIF.

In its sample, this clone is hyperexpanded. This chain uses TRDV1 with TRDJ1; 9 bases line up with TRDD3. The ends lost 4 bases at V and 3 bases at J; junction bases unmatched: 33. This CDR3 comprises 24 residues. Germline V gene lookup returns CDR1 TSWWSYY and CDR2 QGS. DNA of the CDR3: TGTGCTCTTGGGGTTCTCCTTTTCCTACGGTGGAGTACTGGGGGAGATAGGATTGCCGATAAACTCATCTTT. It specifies CALGVLLFLRWSTGGDRIADKLIF.

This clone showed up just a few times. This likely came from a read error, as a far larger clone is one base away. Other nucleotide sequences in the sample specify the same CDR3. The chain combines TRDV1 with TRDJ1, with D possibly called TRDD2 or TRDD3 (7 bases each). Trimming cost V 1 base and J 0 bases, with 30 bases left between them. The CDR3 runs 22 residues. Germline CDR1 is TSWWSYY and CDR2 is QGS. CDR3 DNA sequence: TGTGCTCTTGGGGAACGGGCCTTCCTCGGGCTGGGGGCACCCCTGTACACCGATAAACTCATCTTT. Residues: CALGERAFLGLGAPLYTDKLIF.

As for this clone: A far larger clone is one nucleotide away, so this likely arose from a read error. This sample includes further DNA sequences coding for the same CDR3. The CDR3 nucleotides read TGTGCCTGTGACACCGTACTGGGGGATACGGGAATTACCGATAAACTCATCTTT. Its protein is CACDTVLGDTGITDKLIF. The chain combines TRDV2 with TRDJ1; 13 nucleotides line up with TRDD3. Germline CDR1 is GEAIGNYY and CDR2 is EKD. With 0 bases clipped from V and 2 bases from J, the junction kept 8 bases outside the gene matches. There are 18 residues in the CDR3.

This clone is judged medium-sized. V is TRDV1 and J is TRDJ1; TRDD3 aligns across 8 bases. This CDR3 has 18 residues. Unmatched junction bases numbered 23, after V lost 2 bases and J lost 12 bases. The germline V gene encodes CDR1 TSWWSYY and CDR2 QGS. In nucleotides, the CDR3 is TGTGCTCTTGGGGAAACCGTCGGGATACGCCAGGGGGTCGTTAAGATCATCTTT. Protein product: CALGETVGIRQGVVKIIF.

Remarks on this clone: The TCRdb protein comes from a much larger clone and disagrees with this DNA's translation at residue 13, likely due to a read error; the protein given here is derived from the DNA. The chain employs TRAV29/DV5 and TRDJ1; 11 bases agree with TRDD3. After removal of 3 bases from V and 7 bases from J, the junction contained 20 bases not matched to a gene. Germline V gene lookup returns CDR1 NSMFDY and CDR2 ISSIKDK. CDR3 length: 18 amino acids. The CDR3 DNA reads TGTGCAGCAACCCATTCTACACTGGGGGATAAATGGGAAGGTAAACTCATCTTT. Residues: CAATHSTLGDKWEGKLIF. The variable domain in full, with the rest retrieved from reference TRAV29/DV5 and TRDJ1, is DQQVKQNSPSLSVQEGRISILNCDYTNSMFDYFLWYKKYPAEGPTFLISISSIKDKNEDGRFTVFLNKSAKHLSLHIVPSQPGDSAVYFCAATHSTLGDKWEGKLIFGKGTRVTVEP.

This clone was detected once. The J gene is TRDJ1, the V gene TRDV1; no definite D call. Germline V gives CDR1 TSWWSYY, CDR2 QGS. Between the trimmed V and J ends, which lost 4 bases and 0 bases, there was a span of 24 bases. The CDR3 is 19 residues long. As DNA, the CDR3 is TGTGCTCTTGGGGTGGCCTCCGGTGATAGGCGGACATACACCGATAAACTCATCTTT. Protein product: CALGVASGDRRTYTDKLIF.

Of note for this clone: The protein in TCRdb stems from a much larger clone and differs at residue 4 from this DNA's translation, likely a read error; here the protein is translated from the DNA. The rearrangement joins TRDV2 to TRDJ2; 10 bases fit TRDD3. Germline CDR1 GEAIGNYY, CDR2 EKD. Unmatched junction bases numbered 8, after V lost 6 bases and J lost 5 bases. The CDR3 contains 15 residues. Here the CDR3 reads CACNLVLGDTAQLFF. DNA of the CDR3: TGTGCCTGTAACTTAGTACTGGGGGATACAGCACAACTCTTCTTT.

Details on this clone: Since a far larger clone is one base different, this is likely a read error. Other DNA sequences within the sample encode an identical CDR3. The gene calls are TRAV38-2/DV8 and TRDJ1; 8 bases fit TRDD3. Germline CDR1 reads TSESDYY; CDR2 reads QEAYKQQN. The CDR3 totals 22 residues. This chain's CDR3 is CAALIILQLWGMAGTYTDKLIF. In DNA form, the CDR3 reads TGTGCGGCGCTAATTATTCTTCAATTGTGGGGGATGGCGGGGACGTACACCGATAAACTCATCTTT.